This note documents a single T cell receptor beta chain sequence. Clones were sequenced by immunoSEQ multiplex PCR, and TCRdb holds only the in-frame ones, with some missing. Among around 190,000 clones listed, about nine tenths were seen once. The V gene's germline CDR1 is SSHAT and CDR2 FNYEAQ (reference sequence). The CDR3 runs to 15 residues. Trimming pared 7 bases from V and 0 bases from J, leaving 13 bases between. The sample belongs to a study of blood T cell repertoires in COVID-19. Whole-study context: Specimens from acute and convalescent COVID-19 originated in the United States, Italy and Spain.

This rearrangement joins TRBV7-7 to TRBJ1-5; D ambiguous. The specimen was peripheral blood. The clonotype originates from a man aged 18 to 30 with active or convalescent COVID-19. The CDR3 bases are TGTGCCAGCAAGGGAGGTCCGGATAGCAATCAGCCCCAGCATTTT. Translation gives CASKGGPDSNQPQHF.